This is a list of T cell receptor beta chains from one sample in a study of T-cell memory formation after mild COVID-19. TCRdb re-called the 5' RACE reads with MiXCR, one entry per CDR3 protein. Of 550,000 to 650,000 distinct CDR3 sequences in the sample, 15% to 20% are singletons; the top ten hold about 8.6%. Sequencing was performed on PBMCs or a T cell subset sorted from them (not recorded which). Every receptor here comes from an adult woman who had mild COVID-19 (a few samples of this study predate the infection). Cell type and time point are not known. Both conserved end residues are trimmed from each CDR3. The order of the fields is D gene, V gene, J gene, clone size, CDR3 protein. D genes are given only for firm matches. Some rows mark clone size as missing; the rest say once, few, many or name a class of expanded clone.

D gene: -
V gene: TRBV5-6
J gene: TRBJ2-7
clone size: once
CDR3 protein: ASSLEGWSYEQY

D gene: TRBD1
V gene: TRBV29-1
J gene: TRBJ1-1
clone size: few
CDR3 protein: SVHAGGLTEAF

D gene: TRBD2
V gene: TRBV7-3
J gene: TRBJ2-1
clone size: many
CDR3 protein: ASSLRRRGANNEQF

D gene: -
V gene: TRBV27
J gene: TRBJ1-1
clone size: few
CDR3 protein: ASSLWGEGTEAF

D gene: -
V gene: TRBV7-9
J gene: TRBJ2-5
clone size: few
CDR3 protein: ASSLVAGGFQETQY

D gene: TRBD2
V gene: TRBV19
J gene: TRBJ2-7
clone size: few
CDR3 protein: ASSPRRASGPYEQY

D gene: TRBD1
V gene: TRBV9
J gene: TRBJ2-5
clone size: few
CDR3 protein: ASSADHRGRGETQY

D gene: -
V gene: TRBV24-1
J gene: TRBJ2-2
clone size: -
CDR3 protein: ATNSNTGELF

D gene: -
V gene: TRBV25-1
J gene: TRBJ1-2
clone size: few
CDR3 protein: ASSEPGTRYGYT

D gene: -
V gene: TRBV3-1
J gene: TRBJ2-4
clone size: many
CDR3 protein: ASSQADTSMY

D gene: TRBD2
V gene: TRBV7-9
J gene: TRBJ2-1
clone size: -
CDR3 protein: ASSFGASGASDEQF

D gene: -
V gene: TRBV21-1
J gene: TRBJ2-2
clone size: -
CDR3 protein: ASSITGTRDRSNTGELF

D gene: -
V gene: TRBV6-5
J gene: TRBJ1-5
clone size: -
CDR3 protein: ASRLTGVNQPQH

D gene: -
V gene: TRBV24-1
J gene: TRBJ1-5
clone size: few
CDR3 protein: ATRGAQNQPQH

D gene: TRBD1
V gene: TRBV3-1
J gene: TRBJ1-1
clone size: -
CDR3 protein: ASSLRTGAMNTEAF

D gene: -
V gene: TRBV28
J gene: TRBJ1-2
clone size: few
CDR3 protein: ASSSPGFSAGYT

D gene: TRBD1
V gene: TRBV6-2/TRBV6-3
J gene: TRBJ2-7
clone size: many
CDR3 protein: ASSYYGQGYDEQY

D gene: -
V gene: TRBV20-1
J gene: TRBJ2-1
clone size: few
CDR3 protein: SARDGDNEQF

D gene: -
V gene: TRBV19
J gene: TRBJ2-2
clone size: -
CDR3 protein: ASNLDIRNTGELF

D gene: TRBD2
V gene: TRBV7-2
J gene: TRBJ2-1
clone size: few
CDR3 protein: ASSLEILAGGANEQF

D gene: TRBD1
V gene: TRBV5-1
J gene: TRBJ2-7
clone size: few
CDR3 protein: ASSPGTGEHEQY

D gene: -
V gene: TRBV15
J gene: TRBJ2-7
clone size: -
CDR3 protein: ATSSSTHEQY

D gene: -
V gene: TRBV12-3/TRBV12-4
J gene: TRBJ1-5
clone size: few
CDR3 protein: ASSLGVGSNQPQH

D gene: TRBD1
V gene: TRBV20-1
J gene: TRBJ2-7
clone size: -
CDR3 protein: SATPVTGSYEQY

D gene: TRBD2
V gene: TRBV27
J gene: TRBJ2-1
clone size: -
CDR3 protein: ASTPRPLQRGYNEQF

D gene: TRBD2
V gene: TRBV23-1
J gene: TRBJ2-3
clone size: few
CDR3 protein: ASSLTSGGPSTDTQY

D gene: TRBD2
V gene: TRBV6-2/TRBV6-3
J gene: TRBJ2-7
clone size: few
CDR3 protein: ASSFGTSGYLGSYEQY

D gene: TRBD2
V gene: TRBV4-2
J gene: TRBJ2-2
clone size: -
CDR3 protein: ASSHRTSGENTGELF

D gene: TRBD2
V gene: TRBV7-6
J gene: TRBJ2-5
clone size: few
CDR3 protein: ASSYISWLAGGQVREETQY

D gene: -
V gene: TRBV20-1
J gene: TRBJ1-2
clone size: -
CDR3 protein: SARAPASYGYT

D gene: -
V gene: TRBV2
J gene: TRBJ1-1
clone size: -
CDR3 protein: ASSVEVGVGAEAF

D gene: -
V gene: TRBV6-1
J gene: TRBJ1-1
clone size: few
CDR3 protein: ASSEVGSGLNTEAF

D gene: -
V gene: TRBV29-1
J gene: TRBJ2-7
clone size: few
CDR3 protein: SAVFFSYEQY

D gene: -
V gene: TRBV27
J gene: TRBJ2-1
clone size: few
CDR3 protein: ASSYRHVYNEQF

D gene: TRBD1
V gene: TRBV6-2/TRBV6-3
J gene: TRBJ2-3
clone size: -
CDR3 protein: ASKGLDRLASDTQY

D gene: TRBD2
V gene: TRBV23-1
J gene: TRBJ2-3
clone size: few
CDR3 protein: ASSSRERADTQY

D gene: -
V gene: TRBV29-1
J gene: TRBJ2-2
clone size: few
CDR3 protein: SVERQKTGELF